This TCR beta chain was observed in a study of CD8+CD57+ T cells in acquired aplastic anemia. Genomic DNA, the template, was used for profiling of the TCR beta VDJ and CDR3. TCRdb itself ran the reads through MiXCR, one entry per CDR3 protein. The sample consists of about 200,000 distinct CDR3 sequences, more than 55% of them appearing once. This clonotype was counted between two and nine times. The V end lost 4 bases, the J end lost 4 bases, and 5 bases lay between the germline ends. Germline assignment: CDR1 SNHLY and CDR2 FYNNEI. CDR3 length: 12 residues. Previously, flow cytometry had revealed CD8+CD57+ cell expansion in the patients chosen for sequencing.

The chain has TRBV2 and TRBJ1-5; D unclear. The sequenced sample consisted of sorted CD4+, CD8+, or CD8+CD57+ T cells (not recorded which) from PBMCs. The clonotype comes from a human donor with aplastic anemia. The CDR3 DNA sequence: TGTGCCAGCAGTGGATATAATCAGCCCCAGCATTTT. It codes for CASSGYNQPQHF.